This T cell receptor (beta chain) was recorded in a study of blood T cell repertoires in COVID-19. For the study at large: Both acute and convalescent COVID-19 samples were obtained from the United States, Italy and Spain.

This CDR3 region has 17 residues. After removal of 4 bases from V and 3 bases from J, the junction contained 7 bases not matched to a gene. The germline CDR1 and CDR2 sequences are WSHSY and SAAADI. Under the authors' procedure: Reference gene primer amplification in the assay estimated nucleated cell counts. Only in-frame clones appear in the TCRdb table, and some are missing; sequencing was by immunoSEQ multiplex PCR. V and J calls and clone size are those listed in that table; D and trimming were worked out from the DNA. The repertoire includes some 150,000 clones, roughly 81% of them detected once, and 6.5% to 8.5% sits in the top ten. This clone occurred once.

Source material: peripheral blood. This sequence originates from a human donor with acute or convalescent COVID-19. The donor label of this sample is uncertain. The gene calls are TRBV10-2 and TRBJ2-1; 12 bases are a match to TRBD2. CDR3 in DNA: TGCGCCAGCAGTGGGGCTAGCGGGGGGGTTTTCTACAATGAGCAGTTCTTC. This translates into CASSGASGGVFYNEQFF.